The next 8 T cell receptor beta chains were all read from a single sample in a study of shared clonotypes between healthy human individuals. The protocol was immunoSEQ multiplex PCR, while the TCRdb copy is restricted to in-frame clones and leaves out a portion. The sample lists about 2 million clones; roughly 94% were seen once. Naive CD8 cells lacked CD45RO and underwent positive selection for CCR7, leaving out terminally differentiated effector memory CD45RA+ cells. The specimen was naive CD8+ T cells sorted from blood. The receptors derive from a man between 18 and 29 years old in good health.

V gene TRBV5-6 combines with J gene TRBJ2-2, with D unresolved. V lost 5 bases and J lost 1, with 12 bases in between. The germline gives CDR1 SGHDT, CDR2 YYEEEE. The CDR3 is 15 residues long. In DNA, the CDR3 is TGTGCCAGCAGTCCCGGACGGTGGAACACCGGGGAGCTGTTTTTT. This gives the protein CASSPGRWNTGELFF.

For this clone: Within the sample, other DNA sequences also encode this same CDR3. The chain carries TRBV9 and TRBJ2-7, with D possibly being TRBD1 (6 bases). Between the trimmed V and J ends, which lost 3 bases and 1 base, there was a span of 8 bases. Germline values: CDR1 SGDLS, CDR2 YYNGEE. The CDR3 runs to 13 residues. Here the CDR3 reads CASSGDNSYEQYF. The CDR3 DNA follows: TGTGCCAGCAGCGGGGACAATTCCTACGAGCAGTACTTC.

This chain connects TRBV11-2 to TRBJ2-7, with 7 bases fitting TRBD1. Germline V gene lookup returns CDR1 SGHAT and CDR2 FQNNGV. The J segment lost 3 bases and the V segment lost 5 bases, leaving 7 bases of the junction unmatched. This CDR3 is 14 amino acids long. The CDR3 sequence is CASSRTGVGYEQYF. The CDR3, as DNA: TGTGCCAGCAGCCGGACAGGAGTCGGCTACGAGCAGTACTTC.

The V gene is TRBV7-9, the J gene TRBJ1-2; D might be TRBD1 (6 bases). The CDR3 has 13 residues. Trimming left V 3 bases short and J 4 bases short, with 9 bases between. Germline CDR1 reads SEHNR; CDR2 reads FQNEAQ (reference sequence). CDR3 amino acids: CASSFGRGYGYTF. In nucleotides, the CDR3 is TGTGCCAGCAGCTTCGGCAGGGGCTATGGCTACACCTTC.

This chain joins TRBV12-5 and TRBJ2-1; no definite D call. Germline CDR1 and CDR2: LGHNT and FRNRAP. CDR3 length: 10 residues. V shed 4 bases and J shed 7 bases, with 2 bases lying between them. CDR3 loop: CASGSNEQFF. The DNA of the CDR3 is TGTGCTAGTGGTTCTAATGAGCAGTTCTTC.

A remark on this clone: Other nucleotide sequences from this sample produce the same CDR3. The J gene is TRBJ1-5, the V gene TRBV13; D call uncertain. Germline V gives CDR1 PRHDT, CDR2 FYEKMQ (reference sequence). The CDR3 extends over 12 amino acids. The V and J ends lost 3 bases and 5 bases respectively, with 5 bases between them. The CDR3 protein is CASSFEDQPQHF. In DNA form, the CDR3 reads TGTGCCAGCAGCTTCGAAGATCAGCCCCAGCATTTT.

The J gene is TRBJ2-7, the V gene TRBV7-4, with 8 bases identical to TRBD1. In germline, CDR1 is SGHVT, CDR2 SQSDAQ. The CDR3 is 17 amino acids. Trimming took 1 base from V and 4 from J; bases not matched to a gene: 12. CDR3 in amino acids: CASSLESLRDRGYEQYF. The CDR3, as DNA: TGTGCCAGCAGCTTAGAATCTTTACGTGACAGGGGTTACGAGCAGTACTTC.

The genes are TRBV27 and TRBJ1-3; D remains ambiguous. Germline V CDR1 and CDR2: MNHEY, SMNVEV (reference sequence). CDR3 size: 15 residues. V was cut by 2 bases and J by 0 bases, with 8 bases left in between. The CDR3 region is CASSLGVSSGNTIYF. In DNA, the CDR3 is TGTGCCAGCAGTTTAGGTGTTAGCTCTGGAAACACCATATATTTT.